The 14 T cell receptor beta chains listed next were all sequenced from one sample in a study of blood T cell repertoires in COVID-19 (dated by TCRdb to the early 2020s). Library preparation employed the immunoSEQ multiplex PCR assay. What TCRdb holds here is the immuneACCESS table cut down to in-frame rearrangements. Part of the clones is not present; checked against another copy, under half of the missing clones reflect an unresolved V gene, and the others are unexplained. The sample table lists around 70,000 clones, 88% of them with a count of one. The ten top clones hold under 6% of the sample. Sequencing used peripheral blood. Receptors were obtained from a human donor in a cohort sampled during active COVID-19.

The genes are TRBV30 and TRBJ1-2; D gene uncertain. V lost 2 bases to trimming and J lost 6 bases, with 16 bases between them. Looked up from germline, CDR1 is GTSNPN and CDR2 is SVGIG (reference sequence). The CDR3 runs to 14 residues. The CDR3 DNA reads TGTGCCTGGAGTCGACTCGGGGAGGCCAATGGCTACACCTTC. Its protein product is CAWSRLGEANGYTF.

The V and J genes are TRBV27 and TRBJ2-7; 9 nucleotides match TRBD1. CDR3 length: 18 residues. The J segment lost 3 bases and the V segment lost 2 bases, leaving 14 bases of the junction unmatched. Germline-derived CDR1 and CDR2 are MNHEY and SMNVEV (reference sequence). CDR3 region: CASSLKRDFPGQGYEQYF. CDR3 DNA: TGTGCCAGCAGTTTAAAGAGAGATTTTCCGGGACAGGGCTACGAGCAGTACTTC.

This chain links TRBV5-1 with TRBJ1-4; TRBD1 agrees at 7 bases. The CDR3 spans 14 residues. The V gene end was trimmed by 4 bases and the J gene end by 4 bases; junction bases not matched to a gene: 4. CDR1 and CDR2 (germline): SGHRS, YFSETQ. CDR3 protein: CASSRGQVNEKLFF. The CDR3 nucleotides are TGCGCCAGCAGCCGAGGACAGGTTAATGAAAAACTGTTTTTT.

V gene TRBV5-1 combines with J gene TRBJ2-2, with D perhaps TRBD2 (6 bases). Trimming pared 2 bases from V and 2 bases from J, leaving 10 bases between. This CDR3 contains 15 residues. Germline V gives CDR1 SGHRS, CDR2 YFSETQ. The CDR3 bases are TGCGCCAGCAGCTTCCAGGCGGGAAACACCGGGGAGCTGTTTTTT. Translating it yields CASSFQAGNTGELFF.

The J gene is TRBJ2-3, the V gene TRBV9, with 11 bases lining up with TRBD2. The CDR3 contains 18 residues. Germline V gene sequence: CDR1 SGDLS, CDR2 YYNGEE. Trimming cost V 0 bases and J 1 base; bases outside gene matches: 7. CDR3 nucleotide sequence: TGTGCCAGCAGCGTAGTAGCGGGGGGGCCGGGGCGCACAGATACGCAGTATTTT. This translates into CASSVVAGGPGRTDTQYF. Full variable domain (missing parts from reference TRBV9 and TRBJ2-3): DSGVTQTPKHLITATGQRVTLRCSPRSGDLSVYWYQQSLDQGLQFLIQYYNGEERAKGNILERFSAQQFPDLHSELNLSSLELGDSALYFCASSVVAGGPGRTDTQYFGPGTRLTVL.

The CDR3 DNA reads as TGTGCCACCCAACAGAGCTCTGGAAACACCATATATTTT. The encoded protein is CATQQSSGNTIYF. The chain couples TRBV24-1 to TRBJ1-3; D is ambiguous. In germline, CDR1 is KGHDR, CDR2 SFDVKD. The CDR3 is 13 residues long. With 9 bases removed from V and 0 bases from J, the gap between germline ends came to 8 bases.

V and J are TRBV5-1 and TRBJ1-3, with D perhaps TRBD1 (5 bases). CDR1 is SGHRS, CDR2 YFSETQ, per germline. Trimming shortened V by 1 base and J by 2 bases, and 13 bases separated the two germline ends. CDR3 length: 16 amino acids. CDR3 sequence: CASSLSGGSTGNTIYF. The CDR3 nucleotides read TGCGCCAGCAGCTTGAGTGGGGGGAGCACTGGAAACACCATATATTTT. Based on the CDR3 plus reference TRBV5-1 and TRBJ1-3, the full variable domain is KAGVTQTPRYLIKTRGQQVTLSCSPISGHRSVSWYQQTPGQGLQFLFEYFSETQRNKGNFPGRFSGRQFSNSRSEMNVSTLELGDSALYLCASSLSGGSTGNTIYFGEGSWLTVV.

The CDR3 here is CASSLVIRVGFNEQFF. Here the CDR3 DNA reads TGTGCCAGCAGCTTGGTGATCAGGGTAGGGTTCAATGAGCAGTTCTTC. The chain carries TRBV5-6 and TRBJ2-1; possible D gene TRBD1, 5 bases. This CDR3 spans 16 amino acids. Germline V gives CDR1 SGHDT, CDR2 YYEEEE. V lost 0 bases, J lost 6 bases, and 16 bases lay in between.

The chain carries TRBV10-3 and TRBJ2-7, with 9 positions matching TRBD2. The germline gives CDR1 ENHRY, CDR2 SYGVKD. J lost 4 bases, V lost 4 bases, and 17 bases had no gene match. The CDR3 has 18 residues. Here the CDR3 DNA reads TGTGCCATCAGTGTGGGGACAGACTCCGGGACTAGCATATACGAGCAGTACTTC. Translation gives CAISVGTDSGTSIYEQYF.

There are a few counts of this clone. The chain joins TRBV5-4 to TRBJ1-1, with D possibly matching TRBD1 (6 bases). CDR3 length: 16 residues. Trimming left V 5 bases short and J 5 bases short, with 22 bases between. Germline V gene lookup returns CDR1 SGHNT and CDR2 YYREEE (reference sequence). The CDR3 DNA is TGTGCCAGCAGTTATGGTTTCAGGGGCCGTGGGACTGAAGCTTTCTTT. Translation: CASSYGFRGRGTEAFF.

This chain uses TRBV5-4 with TRBJ2-1; 8 positions agree with TRBD1. This CDR3 is 12 amino acids long. Per germline, CDR1 SGHNT and CDR2 YYREEE (reference sequence). V was pared by 3 bases and J by 10 bases, with 3 bases of the junction left unmatched. The CDR3: CASSWGQAEQFF. For the CDR3, the DNA is TGTGCCAGCAGCTGGGGACAGGCAGAGCAGTTCTTC.

The V call is TRBV9, the J call TRBJ1-3, with TRBD1 identical over 7 bases. There are 16 residues in the CDR3. In germline, CDR1 is SGDLS, CDR2 YYNGEE. V dropped 1 base and J dropped 0; count of bases not matched to a gene: 4. The DNA of the CDR3 is TGTGCCAGCAGCGTATTGGGGGACAGCTCTGGAAACACCATATATTTT. This codes for CASSVLGDSSGNTIYF.

This clone is a singleton in its sample. This rearrangement joins TRBV5-5 to TRBJ2-6; D uncertain. Between the trimmed V and J ends, which lost 4 bases and 0 bases, there was a span of 8 bases. CDR3 length equals 15 residues. Germline assignment: CDR1 SGHKS and CDR2 YYEKEE (reference sequence). CDR3 in DNA: TGTGCCAGCAGCCCCGTTAGCTCTGGGGCCAACGTCCTGACTTTC. It codes for CASSPVSSGANVLTF.

In this sample, this clone turned up a few times. V and J are TRBV30 and TRBJ2-7; maybe TRBD2 (6 bases). V was shortened by 8 bases and J by 4 bases, with 21 bases between the two germline ends. The germline gives CDR1 GTSNPN, CDR2 SVGIG (reference sequence). The CDR3 extends over 14 amino acids. The CDR3 sequence is CALGGVSRGYEQYF. The CDR3 bases are TGTGCCCTGGGCGGGGTGAGCCGTGGGTACGAGCAGTACTTC.